These 27 T cell receptor beta chains originate from one sample sequenced in a study of metastatic and nonmetastatic thyroid tumors (dated by TCRdb to the early 2020s). No treatment had been received by any patient before thyroid surgery. Library method: PCR. Sequencing was carried out with an Illumina HiSeq 4000. TCRdb reworked the public reads: Q25 trimming with fastp, MiXCR clone assembly, productive beta chains retained. For this sample the table gives about 22,000 clones, of which 20% to 25% were detected only once. 70% to 75% of the sample belongs to the ten largest clones. The sequencing input was blood. Receptors were obtained from a male donor with papillary thyroid cancer or a benign thyroid nodule (not recorded which). Some clones in this sample may be carry-over from other donors' samples.

This clone was picked up many times. This chain joins TRBV2 and TRBJ1-1; a weak D match, TRBD1 (5 bases). The CDR3 consists of 13 residues. Germline V gives CDR1 SNHLY, CDR2 FYNNEI. The V gene lost 5 bases and the J gene lost 4 bases, with 11 bases spanning the gap. The CDR3, as DNA: TGTGCCAGCAGTTATCAGGGAAGCACTGAAGCTTTCTTT. Translation: CASSYQGSTEAFF.

The chain is built from TRBV6-2 or TRBV6-3 and TRBJ2-1; no definite D call. The ends were cut back, 2 bases at V and 2 bases at J, with 10 bases in the middle. Germline-derived CDR1 and CDR2 are MNHEY and SVGEGT. The CDR3 sequence is 15 residues long. The CDR3 nucleotides are TGTGCCAGCAGTTACCAGGACCCGACCTACAATGAGCAGTTCTTC. This gives the protein CASSYQDPTYNEQFF.

This clone was seen a few times. V gene TRBV7-7 combines with J gene TRBJ2-5; 14 nucleotides line up with TRBD2. Germline V CDR1 and CDR2: SSHAT, FNYEAQ (reference sequence). The CDR3 totals 16 residues. J gave up 9 bases and V 5 bases, and 11 bases lay outside the gene matches. CDR3 DNA sequence: TGTGCCAGCAGCCCCACTGGGACTAGCGGGAGTGCGGCCCAGTACTTC. It translates to CASSPTGTSGSAAQYF.

The chain carries TRBV3-1 and TRBJ2-3; 10 bases are a match to TRBD2. The CDR3 has 16 amino acids. Losses at the gene ends were 2 bases for V and 4 bases for J; bases not matched to a gene: 6. Per the germline V gene, CDR1 is LGHDT and CDR2 is YNNKEL (reference sequence). The CDR3 nucleotides are TGTGCCAGCAGCCAAATGGCTAGCGGGGGTTCAGATACGCAGTATTTT. It translates to CASSQMASGGSDTQYF.

The table lists this clone with a count of one. This rearrangement joins TRBV20-1 to TRBJ2-6, with D unclear. CDR1 and CDR2 (germline): DFQATT, SNEGSKA (reference sequence). This CDR3 contains 16 residues. V dropped 3 bases and J dropped 0 bases, with 12 bases sitting between them. The DNA of the CDR3 is TGCAGTGCTAGTTTGTGCAGTCCCTCTGGGGCCAACGTCCTGACTTTC. This sequence encodes CSASLCSPSGANVLTF.

This clone was found a few times. The chain employs TRBV20-1 and TRBJ2-1, with 7 bases identical to TRBD2. V shed 3 bases, J shed 9 bases, and the junction held 11 bases outside the gene matches. CDR1 DFQATT and CDR2 SNEGSKA come from the germline V gene (reference sequence). The CDR3 sequence is 14 residues long. This chain's CDR3 is CSASIRGSGSEQFF. As DNA, the CDR3 is TGCAGTGCTAGTATCCGCGGGAGTGGCAGTGAGCAGTTCTTC.

A few counts support this clone. This rearrangement joins TRBV10-2 to TRBJ1-5; the D is unclear. CDR3 length: 13 amino acids. Trimming took 6 bases from V and 3 from J, leaving 9 bases between them. In germline, CDR1 is WSHSY, CDR2 SAAADI. The CDR3 nucleotides read TGCGCCAGCAGGGAATATAACAATCAGCCCCAGCATTTT. Its protein is CASREYNNQPQHF.

This clone has ten or more counts. The gene calls are TRBV28 and TRBJ1-5, with a weak D call TRBD1 (6 bases). V lost 3 bases, J lost 7 bases, and 16 bases lay in between. Germline CDR1 MDHEN, CDR2 SYDVKM. This CDR3 region has 15 residues. The CDR3 loop reads CASSFIQGRRQPQHF. Written as DNA, the CDR3 is TGTGCCAGCAGTTTTATACAGGGTCGGAGACAGCCCCAGCATTTT.

This clone was detected ten times or more. The chain has TRBV20-1 and TRBJ1-1; D is unclear. V shed 0 bases and J shed 0 bases, with 8 bases lying between them. There are 14 residues in the CDR3. Germline CDR1 and CDR2: DFQATT and SNEGSKA (reference sequence). This CDR3 is CSARDLMVNTEAFF. Here the CDR3 DNA reads TGCAGTGCTAGAGATCTCATGGTGAACACTGAAGCTTTCTTT.

This chain joins TRBV12-3 or TRBV12-4 and TRBJ1-1, with a tentative D call TRBD1 (6 bases). The CDR3 is 14 residues long. V gave up 4 bases and J gave up 4 bases, with 13 bases separating them. CDR3 protein: CASSYRRQATEAFF. The CDR3 coding sequence is TGTGCCAGCAGTTACCGACGACAGGCCACTGAAGCTTTCTTT.

The sample holds many counts of this clone. The V and J genes are TRBV29-1 and TRBJ2-5, with 11 bases lining up with TRBD1. The CDR3 is 15 residues long. Germline loops: CDR1 SQVTM, CDR2 ANQGSEA. With 7 bases clipped from V and 5 bases from J, the junction kept 12 bases outside the gene matches. Written as DNA, the CDR3 is TGCAGCGCCACCCCGGGGGACAGGGGGACGGAGACCCAGTACTTC. It yields the protein CSATPGDRGTETQYF.

This clone appeared many times. The V and J genes are TRBV28 and TRBJ1-5; 8 nucleotides match TRBD1. Germline-derived CDR1 and CDR2 are MDHEN and SYDVKM. The junction had 5 bases not matched to a gene; V was cut back by 8 bases and J by 2 bases. The CDR3 contains 14 residues. The CDR3 here is CASALGQGNQPQHF. CDR3 coding DNA: TGTGCCAGCGCACTGGGACAGGGCAATCAGCCCCAGCATTTT. Together with reference TRBV28 and TRBJ1-5, the CDR3 gives the full variable domain: DVKVTQSSRYLVKRTGEKVFLECVQDMDHENMFWYRQDPGLGLRLIYFSYDVKMKEKGDIPEGYSVSREKKERFSLILESASTNQTSMYLCASALGQGNQPQHFGDGTRLSIL.

This clone was counted between two and nine times. A much larger clone is a single base away; this may be a read error. The V call is TRBV6-1, the J call TRBJ1-1, with D unclear. The germline V gene has CDR1 MNHNS and CDR2 SASEGT. The CDR3 covers 13 residues. V lost 6 bases, J lost 1 base, and 9 bases lay in between. CDR3 protein: CASSFPGNTEAFF. CDR3 nucleotides: TGTGCCAGCAGCTTCCCAGGGAACACTGAAGCTTTCTTT.

This clone has at least ten counts. V is TRBV6-1 and J is TRBJ1-5; D uncertain. Germline CDR1 MNHNS, CDR2 SASEGT. V lost 5 bases and J lost 6, with 8 bases in between. CDR3 size: 12 residues. CDR3 loop: CASSSWGQPQHF. The CDR3 nucleotides are TGTGCCAGCAGTTCTTGGGGTCAGCCCCAGCATTTT.

This clone was counted between two and nine times. This rearrangement joins TRBV6-1 to TRBJ2-1; tentative D call: TRBD1 (5 bases). V lost 4 bases and J lost 7, with 11 bases in between. The germline gives CDR1 MNHNS, CDR2 SASEGT. The CDR3 sequence is 13 residues long. Here the CDR3 DNA reads TGTGCCAGCAGTGGACAGTCGCAAAATGAGCAGTTCTTC. It yields the protein CASSGQSQNEQFF.

This clone was found a few times. V usage is TRBV28 and J usage is TRBJ2-2; 8 bases match TRBD2. Trimming removed 5 bases from V and 7 bases from J; junction bases left unmatched: 9. The V gene's germline CDR1 is MDHEN and CDR2 SYDVKM. This CDR3 spans 15 amino acids. In DNA, the CDR3 is TGTGCCAGCAGTAGCCCCGGGACTAGTATCGGGGAGCTGTTTTTT. As protein: CASSSPGTSIGELFF.

This clone was seen many times. The chain carries TRBV28 and TRBJ2-3; 8 bases fit TRBD2. Unmatched junction bases numbered 5, after V lost 6 bases and J lost 0 bases. Germline lookup yields CDR1 MDHEN and CDR2 SYDVKM. The CDR3 has 15 amino acids. This CDR3 is CASRDQRGSTDTQYF. The DNA for the CDR3 is TGTGCCAGCAGAGACCAGCGGGGGAGCACAGATACGCAGTATTTT.

The rearrangement links TRBV19 to TRBJ2-2, with 7 bases identical to TRBD1. CDR1 is LNHDA, CDR2 SQIVND, per germline (reference sequence). The V and J ends lost 3 bases and 4 bases, in that order; junction bases with no gene match: 2. The CDR3 loop spans 14 amino acids. This chain's CDR3 is CASSMTGSTGELFF. CDR3 bases: TGTGCCAGTAGTATGACAGGGAGCACCGGGGAGCTGTTTTTT.

This chain connects TRBV30 to TRBJ2-3; D is perhaps TRBD1 (5 bases). CDR3 length: 15 amino acids. The V end was cut by 3 bases, the J end by 2 bases, with 15 bases between. Germline lookup yields CDR1 GTSNPN and CDR2 SVGIG (reference sequence). CDR3: CAWRAGWRYTDTQYF. The CDR3 nucleotides are TGTGCCTGGAGGGCAGGGTGGCGCTACACAGATACGCAGTATTTT.

This clone was seen repeatedly, ten times or more. V and J are TRBV19 and TRBJ2-1; D is possibly TRBD2 (5 bases). V gave up 1 base and J gave up 0 bases, with 13 bases separating them. This CDR3 has 17 residues. Germline values: CDR1 LNHDA, CDR2 SQIVND (reference sequence). This chain's CDR3 is CASSIVARVSSYNEQFF. CDR3 coding DNA: TGTGCCAGTAGTATAGTGGCGCGGGTCAGCTCCTACAATGAGCAGTTCTTC.

At least ten counts were recorded for this clone. The V and J genes are TRBV6-6 and TRBJ1-2, with no clear D. The CDR3 loop spans 13 amino acids. Deletions cut 3 bases from V and 9 bases from J, with 14 bases between. Per germline, CDR1 MNHNY and CDR2 SVGAGI (reference sequence). CDR3 nucleotide sequence: TGTGCCAGCAGTTATAACAACCCGAAGAGCTACACCTTC. Its protein is CASSYNNPKSYTF.

This clone came up many times. The rearrangement links TRBV19 to TRBJ1-1, with D tentatively TRBD1 (5 bases). Germline-derived CDR1 and CDR2 are LNHDA and SQIVND (reference sequence). CDR3 length: 17 residues. V lost 2 bases to trimming and J lost 5 bases, with 21 bases between them. DNA of the CDR3: TGTGCCAGTAGTATATCTCGTTGGCGGGGGTTGTGGACTGAAGCTTTCTTT. Its translation is CASSISRWRGLWTEAFF.

This clone has at least ten counts. The rearrangement links TRBV5-1 to TRBJ2-7, with D hard to call. The germline V gene has CDR1 SGHRS and CDR2 YFSETQ. There are 11 residues in the CDR3. V was shortened by 2 bases and J by 4 bases, with 4 bases between the two germline ends. The CDR3 here is CASSFGYEQYF. In nucleotides, the CDR3 is TGCGCCAGCAGCTTCGGATACGAGCAGTACTTC.

This clone was detected only a few times. V is TRBV28 and J is TRBJ2-3; 8 nucleotides line up with TRBD1. V lost 9 bases to trimming and J lost 0 bases; unmatched junction nucleotides: 5. The CDR3 loop spans 14 amino acids. The germline gives CDR1 MDHEN, CDR2 SYDVKM. The CDR3 nucleotides are TGTGCCAGTCGGACAGGGCTGAGCACAGATACGCAGTATTTT. Its protein is CASRTGLSTDTQYF.

The CDR3 loop reads CASSLRDSGTGELFF. The CDR3, as DNA: TGTGCCAGCAGTTTACGGGACAGTGGCACCGGGGAGCTGTTTTTT. The chain joins TRBV12-3 or TRBV12-4 to TRBJ2-2; 7 bases line up with TRBD1. The CDR3 extends over 15 amino acids. The ends lost 2 bases at V and 4 bases at J; junction bases unmatched: 4.

This clone was seen more than once but under ten times. The V call is TRBV12-3 or TRBV12-4, the J call TRBJ2-3; unclear D gene. V was pared by 6 bases and J by 4 bases, with 8 bases between. The CDR3 has 12 amino acids. CDR3 DNA: TGTGCCAGCAGGCCCGAATCAGATACGCAGTATTTT. It specifies CASRPESDTQYF.

The rearrangement uses TRBV3-1 and TRBJ2-3; D not certain. The CDR3 has 11 amino acids. Trimming cost V 3 bases and J 2 bases, with 0 bases left between them. In germline, CDR1 is LGHDT, CDR2 YNNKEL (reference sequence). In DNA, the CDR3 is TGTGCCAGCAGCCACACAGATACGCAGTATTTT. As protein: CASSHTDTQYF.